This TCR beta chain was identified during a study of spatial heterogeneity in lung cancer. About the study: PBMC samples from follow-up, where available, were sequenced a median of approximately 24 months after resection.

Using its own MiXCR run on the 5' RACE reads, TCRdb lists one record per CDR3 protein. The sample has about 26,000 distinct CDR3 sequences, approximately 6% seen once. Sample time point: blood at routine non-recurrence follow-up after resection. Unsorted samples of tumor, nontumor lung or frozen PBMC had their whole RNA sequenced. CDR1 and CDR2 (germline): DFQATT, SNEGSKA (reference sequence). There are 14 residues in the CDR3. V lost 6 bases and J lost 7, with 16 bases in between. This clonotype was seen at least ten times. The sample consisted of PBMCs, taken at follow-up. V and J are TRBV20-1 and TRBJ1-6, with a possible D match to TRBD1 (6 bases). The clonotype comes from a male donor with early-stage non-small cell lung cancer. The CDR3 DNA is TGCAGTGCGCCCACGGGGGGCTGGAATTCACCCCTCCACTTT. Protein product: CSAPTGGWNSPLHF.